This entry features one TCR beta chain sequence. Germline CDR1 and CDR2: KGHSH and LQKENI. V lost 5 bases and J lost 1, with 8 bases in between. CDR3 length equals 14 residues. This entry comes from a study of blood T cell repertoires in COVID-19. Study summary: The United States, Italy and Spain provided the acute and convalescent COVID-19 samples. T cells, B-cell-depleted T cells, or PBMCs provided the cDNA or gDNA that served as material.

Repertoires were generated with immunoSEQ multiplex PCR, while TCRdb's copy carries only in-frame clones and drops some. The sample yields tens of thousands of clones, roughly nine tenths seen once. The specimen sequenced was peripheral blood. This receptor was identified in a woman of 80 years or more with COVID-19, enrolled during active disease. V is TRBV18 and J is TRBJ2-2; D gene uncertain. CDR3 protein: CASSSTGNTGELFF. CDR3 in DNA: TGTGCCAGCTCATCGACGGGGAACACCGGGGAGCTGTTTTTT.